One sample yielded the 30 T cell receptor beta chains listed below, sequenced in a study of early stage breast cancer tumors. Sequenced by immunoSEQ multiplex PCR; TCRdb stores in-frame clones only, minus some. Of approximately 39,000 clones listed, approximately 74% were seen once; the top ten hold roughly 7.4%. Specimen: blood. The source of these receptors is a person between 60 and 69 years old with breast cancer.

The DNA for the CDR3 is TGTGCCAGCAGCTTGTCTGCGGGCCTCTCCTACGAGCAGTACTTC. It encodes CASSLSAGLSYEQYF. V gene TRBV5-6 combines with J gene TRBJ2-7; possible D gene TRBD2, 5 bases. V was pared by 1 base and J by 0 bases, with 11 bases between. The CDR3 runs to 15 residues. Germline CDR1 is SGHDT and CDR2 is YYEEEE.

The chain has TRBV5-4 and TRBJ1-2; D unresolved. The CDR3 covers 13 residues. The germline V gene encodes CDR1 SGHNT and CDR2 YYREEE (reference sequence). V lost 0 bases, J lost 6 bases, and 9 bases lay in between. CDR3 DNA: TGTGCCAGCAGCTTGGCCGGGAGCCATGGCTACACCTTC. It encodes CASSLAGSHGYTF.

J is TRBJ2-5 and V is TRBV5-6; maybe TRBD1 (6 bases). The CDR3 loop spans 13 amino acids. Trimming left V 2 bases short and J 5 bases short, with 10 bases between. Germline V lookup: CDR1 SGHDT, CDR2 YYEEEE. This CDR3 reads CASSFVGAETQYF. CDR3 DNA sequence: TGTGCCAGCAGCTTCGTGGGGGCGGAGACCCAGTACTTC. The full variable domain, its missing parts supplied by reference TRBV5-6 and TRBJ2-5, is DAGVTQSPTHLIKTRGQQVTLRCSPKSGHDTVSWYQQALGQGPQFIFQYYEEEERQRGNFPDRFSGHQFPNYSSELNVNALLLGDSALYLCASSFVGAETQYFGPGTRLLVL.

The chain is built from TRBV5-5 and TRBJ1-5; 8 bases line up with TRBD1. The CDR3 sequence is 14 residues long. V lost 3 bases to trimming and J lost 6 bases; unmatched junction nucleotides: 5. CDR1 SGHKS and CDR2 YYEKEE come from the germline V gene (reference sequence). The CDR3 region has the DNA TGTGCCAGCAGCTCTTCAGGGGGCACTCAGCCCCAGCATTTT. Protein sequence: CASSSSGGTQPQHF.

This rearrangement joins TRBV7-3 to TRBJ2-1, with TRBD2 identical over 11 bases. In germline, CDR1 is SGHTA, CDR2 FQGTGA. The V gene end was trimmed by 6 bases and the J gene end by 3 bases; junction bases not matched to a gene: 4. The CDR3 covers 15 residues. Here the CDR3 DNA reads TGTGCCAGCAGTTCTAGCGGGGGGTTCTACAATGAGCAGTTCTTC. It yields the protein CASSSSGGFYNEQFF.

The CDR3 here is CASSLQGFPYEQYF. Here the CDR3 DNA reads TGTGCCAGCAGCTTACAGGGTTTCCCCTACGAGCAGTACTTC. The V gene is TRBV7-9, the J gene TRBJ2-7, with a tentative D call TRBD1 (5 bases). V lost 2 bases, J lost 2 bases, and 10 bases lay in between. The CDR3 is 14 residues long. The V gene's germline CDR1 is SEHNR and CDR2 FQNEAQ (reference sequence).

The table lists this clone with a few counts. Distinct nucleotide sequences in the sample also encode this CDR3. The V call is TRBV5-1, the J call TRBJ2-4; no clear D. CDR1 is SGHRS and CDR2 is YFSETQ in the germline V gene. V lost 4 bases, J lost 8 bases, and 13 bases lay in between. The CDR3 is 13 amino acids. CDR3 sequence (DNA): TGCGCCAGCAGCCTGAAGGGTAATGACATTCAGTACTTC. It specifies CASSLKGNDIQYF.

The chain couples TRBV12-2 to TRBJ1-5; TRBD1 is the table's D call and was not checked against the DNA. TRBV12-2 is annotated as a pseudogene. The CDR3 runs 23 residues. The CDR3, as DNA: TGTGCAAGTCGCTTAGCCCCTGTCGGGCCCTCGAACAGGAGATACTATAGCAATCAGCCCCAGCATTTT. It yields the protein CASRLAPVGPSNRRYYSNQPQHF.

This chain joins TRBV7-9 and TRBJ1-1, with TRBD1 matching 8 bases. Germline assignment: CDR1 SEHNR and CDR2 FQNEAQ (reference sequence). V shed 10 bases, J shed 4 bases, and the junction held 8 bases outside the gene matches. The CDR3 loop spans 13 amino acids. The CDR3 sequence is CATKLTGATEAFF. Here the CDR3 DNA reads TGTGCCACCAAATTGACAGGGGCCACTGAAGCTTTCTTT.

This clone came up a few times. The CDR3 sequence is CASSTVGGQGGDGYTF. The CDR3 DNA reads as TGTGCCAGTAGTACAGTAGGGGGACAGGGGGGCGATGGCTACACCTTC. The rearrangement links TRBV19 to TRBJ1-2; 11 bases are shared with TRBD1. Losses at the gene ends were 4 bases for V and 6 bases for J; bases not matched to a gene: 10. Germline CDR1 and CDR2: LNHDA and SQIVND (reference sequence). The CDR3 runs to 16 residues.

The J gene is TRBJ2-1, the V gene TRBV5-1, with 9 bases identical to TRBD2. V lost 0 bases to trimming and J lost 6 bases; unmatched junction nucleotides: 7. CDR1 and CDR2 from the germline V gene are SGHRS and YFSETQ. This CDR3 spans 16 amino acids. This CDR3 reads CASSLAGTSRFNEQFF. The CDR3 nucleotides read TGCGCCAGCAGCTTGGCAGGGACTAGCAGGTTCAATGAGCAGTTCTTC.

This chain joins TRBV2 and TRBJ1-5; D might be TRBD1 (5 bases). This CDR3 region has 15 residues. The ends were cut back, 5 bases at V and 10 bases at J, with 21 bases in the middle. The germline gives CDR1 SNHLY, CDR2 FYNNEI. Here the CDR3 reads CASSLGTGLGGPQHF. The CDR3 DNA sequence: TGTGCCAGCAGTCTCGGGACGGGCCTGGGGGGACCCCAGCATTTT.

This rearrangement joins TRBV4-1 to TRBJ1-1; perhaps TRBD1 as D (5 bases). The V gene's germline CDR1 is MGHRA and CDR2 YSYEKL. Deletions cut 0 bases from V and 0 bases from J, with 8 bases between. The CDR3 loop spans 15 amino acids. The CDR3 coding sequence is TGCGCCAGCAGCCAAGAGCGGGGGGTGAACACTGAAGCTTTCTTT. Its protein is CASSQERGVNTEAFF.

The chain couples TRBV6-5 to TRBJ1-2, with 10 positions matching TRBD1. V trimming: 4 bases; J trimming: 7 bases; junction bases outside the gene matches: 3. This CDR3 is 13 amino acids long. The germline CDR1 and CDR2 sequences are MNHEY and SVGAGI. For the CDR3, the DNA is TGTGCCAGCAGTTTCCGGGACAGGGGTGGCTACACCTTC. Its translation is CASSFRDRGGYTF.

This rearrangement joins TRBV28 to TRBJ2-7; 8 nucleotides match TRBD2. The germline gives CDR1 MDHEN, CDR2 SYDVKM. V shed 7 bases and J 3 bases; nucleotides not matched to a gene: 11. The CDR3 consists of 15 residues. Here the CDR3 DNA reads TGTGCCAGCATCAGAGACACTAGCGGATACTACGAGCAGTACTTC. This sequence encodes CASIRDTSGYYEQYF. Using reference TRBV28 and TRBJ2-7 for the parts outside the CDR3, the full variable domain is DVKVTQSSRYLVKRTGEKVFLECVQDMDHENMFWYRQDPGLGLRLIYFSYDVKMKEKGDIPEGYSVSREKKERFSLILESASTNQTSMYLCASIRDTSGYYEQYFGPGTRLTVT.

The V gene is TRBV27, the J gene TRBJ1-1; D possibly corresponds to TRBD1 (6 bases). The germline V gene has CDR1 MNHEY and CDR2 SMNVEV (reference sequence). V was clipped by 6 bases and J by 1 base, with 18 bases between them. The CDR3 length is 16 residues. The CDR3 DNA reads as TGTGCCAGCAGATCTTTCTTGGGGGGCGGGAACACTGAAGCTTTCTTT. Its protein product is CASRSFLGGGNTEAFF.

The gene calls are TRBV15 and TRBJ1-4; D perhaps matches TRBD1 (5 bases). The CDR3 runs 18 residues. V was cut by 3 bases and J by 0 bases, with 17 bases left in between. The germline CDR1 and CDR2 sequences are LNHNV and YYDKDF (reference sequence). The CDR3 loop is CATSRTSGLRATNEKLFF. In nucleotides, the CDR3 is TGTGCCACCAGCAGGACCTCAGGGCTACGTGCAACTAATGAAAAACTGTTTTTT.

The chain is built from TRBV4-1 and TRBJ2-1; TRBD1 aligns across 11 bases. V shed 4 bases and J 7 bases; nucleotides not matched to a gene: 12. The V gene's germline CDR1 is MGHRA and CDR2 YSYEKL. The CDR3 is 17 residues long. The CDR3 DNA follows: TGCGCCAGCAGCCGAGAAACTTCCGGGACAGGGGGGAATGAGCAGTTCTTC. Residues: CASSRETSGTGGNEQFF.

The chain uses TRBV5-1 and TRBJ2-5, with D possibly being TRBD1 (5 bases). Germline V CDR1 and CDR2: SGHRS, YFSETQ. This CDR3 contains 13 residues. Trimming shortened V by 0 bases and J by 3 bases, and 6 bases separated the two germline ends. In DNA form, the CDR3 reads TGCGCCAGCAGCTTGGCCAGGGAAGAGACCCAGTACTTC. As protein: CASSLAREETQYF. Full variable domain (remainder filled in from reference TRBV5-1 and TRBJ2-5): KAGVTQTPRYLIKTRGQQVTLSCSPISGHRSVSWYQQTPGQGLQFLFEYFSETQRNKGNFPGRFSGRQFSNSRSEMNVSTLELGDSALYLCASSLAREETQYFGPGTRLLVL.

The V call is TRBV5-6, the J call TRBJ1-5, with D possibly matching TRBD1 (5 bases). CDR1 SGHDT and CDR2 YYEEEE come from the germline V gene. V lost 3 bases and J 4 bases, leaving 14 bases between the germline ends. The CDR3 is 15 amino acids. The CDR3 DNA follows: TGTGCCAGCAGCTCGGACCTTGAGGGGAATCAGCCCCAGCATTTT. Amino acids: CASSSDLEGNQPQHF.

The V and J genes are TRBV11-2 and TRBJ2-1; TRBD2 aligns across 12 bases. V dropped 1 base and J dropped 15; count of bases not matched to a gene: 10. Germline CDR1 reads SGHAT; CDR2 reads FQNNGV. The CDR3 spans 15 residues. CDR3 sequence: CASSLGLLAGGPGFF. CDR3 sequence (DNA): TGTGCCAGCAGCTTAGGTCTCCTAGCGGGAGGGCCCGGGTTCTTC.

This clone has only a few counts. CDR3 region: CASRHRQGEGEAFF. As DNA, the CDR3 is TGTGCCAGCAGACACAGACAGGGGGAAGGTGAAGCTTTCTTT. The V call is TRBV5-4, the J call TRBJ1-1, with TRBD1 matching 9 bases. Germline V lookup: CDR1 SGHNT, CDR2 YYREEE (reference sequence). This CDR3 is 14 amino acids long. The V and J ends lost 5 bases and 7 bases, in that order; junction bases with no gene match: 9.

This clone appeared a few times. This specimen includes other DNA sequences encoding the same CDR3. The chain recombines TRBV6-1 with TRBJ2-6, with 8 bases lining up with TRBD1. Trimming took 6 bases from V and 0 from J; bases not matched to a gene: 1. The CDR3 extends over 15 amino acids. Germline V CDR1 and CDR2: MNHNS, SASEGT. Written as DNA, the CDR3 is TGTGCCAGCAGAACAGGGGGCTCTGGGGCCAACGTCCTGACTTTC. It specifies CASRTGGSGANVLTF.

This rearrangement joins TRBV19 to TRBJ1-5, with unresolved D. The CDR3 loop spans 14 amino acids. Germline assignment: CDR1 LNHDA and CDR2 SQIVND (reference sequence). V shed 3 bases and J shed 6 bases, with 12 bases lying between them. For the CDR3, the DNA is TGTGCCAGTAGTATTCTGGGAGGAGGTCAGCCCCAGCATTTT. Translation: CASSILGGGQPQHF.

This chain links TRBV6-1 with TRBJ2-7, with D maybe TRBD2 (6 bases). Trimming removed 1 base at V and 0 bases at J, with 10 bases between. The V gene's germline CDR1 is MNHNS and CDR2 SASEGT. The CDR3 totals 15 residues. CDR3 bases: TGTGCCAGCAGTGAAGATGGGGGGAGCTCCTACGAGCAGTACTTC. Translated: CASSEDGGSSYEQYF.

This clone was detected a few times. V gene TRBV7-9 combines with J gene TRBJ1-1; TRBD1 is a possible D gene (5 bases). V was clipped by 7 bases and J by 0 bases, with 15 bases between them. CDR1 SEHNR and CDR2 FQNEAQ come from the germline V gene (reference sequence). The CDR3 is 15 amino acids. CDR3 sequence: CASKTAGGLNTEAFF. The CDR3 bases are TGTGCCAGCAAGACAGCCGGGGGATTGAACACTGAAGCTTTCTTT.

The rearrangement uses TRBV6-6 and TRBJ1-5, with 11 bases that match TRBD1. Germline CDR1 MNHNY, CDR2 SVGAGI (reference sequence). With 5 bases clipped from V and 3 bases from J, the junction kept 6 bases outside the gene matches. CDR3 length: 16 residues. The CDR3 is CASSPRDRGDNQPQHF. CDR3 bases: TGTGCCAGCAGTCCCCGGGACAGGGGGGACAATCAGCCCCAGCATTTT.

A single count supports this clone. The genes are TRBV5-1 and TRBJ1-2; the D is unclear. This CDR3 comprises 14 residues. V lost 0 bases, J lost 1 base, and 7 bases lay in between. CDR1 and CDR2 from the germline V gene are SGHRS and YFSETQ. Written as DNA, the CDR3 is TGCGCCAGCAGCTTGGGGTCGGTTAACTATGGCTACACCTTC. Translated, it gives CASSLGSVNYGYTF.

The chain carries TRBV5-4 and TRBJ2-4; D is possibly TRBD2 (6 bases). CDR1 is SGHNT and CDR2 is YYREEE in the germline V gene (reference sequence). This CDR3 has 17 residues. Trimming pared 2 bases from V and 4 bases from J, leaving 19 bases between. This chain's CDR3 is CASSFRGGTASKNIQYF. The CDR3 DNA sequence: TGTGCCAGCAGCTTCCGTGGGGGGACCGCCAGTAAAAACATTCAGTACTTC.

This chain links TRBV30 with TRBJ2-6; D is uncertain. Germline lookup yields CDR1 GTSNPN and CDR2 SVGIG (reference sequence). Trimming shortened V by 0 bases and J by 0 bases, and 9 bases separated the two germline ends. There are 16 residues in the CDR3. CDR3 coding DNA: TGTGCCTGGAGTGTAAAGTGGCGCTCTGGGGCCAACGTCCTGACTTTC. Amino acid sequence: CAWSVKWRSGANVLTF.